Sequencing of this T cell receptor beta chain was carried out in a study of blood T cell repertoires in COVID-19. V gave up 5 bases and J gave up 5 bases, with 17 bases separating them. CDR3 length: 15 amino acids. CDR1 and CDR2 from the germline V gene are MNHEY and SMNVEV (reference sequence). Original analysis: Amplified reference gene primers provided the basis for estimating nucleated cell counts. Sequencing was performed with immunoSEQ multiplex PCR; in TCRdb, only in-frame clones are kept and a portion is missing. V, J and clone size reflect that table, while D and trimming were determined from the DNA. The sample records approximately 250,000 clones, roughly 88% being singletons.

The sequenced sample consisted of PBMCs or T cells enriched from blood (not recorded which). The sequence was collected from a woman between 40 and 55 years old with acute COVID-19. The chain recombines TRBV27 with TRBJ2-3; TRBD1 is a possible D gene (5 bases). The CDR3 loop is CASSPRFPRGDTQYF. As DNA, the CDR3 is TGTGCCAGCAGTCCCCGGTTTCCAAGGGGAGATACGCAGTATTTT.